A selection of T cell receptor beta chains follows, all from one sample in a study of blood T cell repertoires in COVID-19. The assay was immunoSEQ multiplex PCR, and TCRdb's table has in-frame clones only and misses some. This sample yields 75,000 to 95,000 clones, of which 80% to 85% are seen a single time; 6.3% belongs to the top ten. The sequenced sample consisted of peripheral blood. The origin of the receptors is a man in his 60s with acute or convalescent COVID-19. CDR3s include the opening cysteine and the closing phenylalanine or tryptophan. The D gene is left open where the match is weak. The size of a clone is reported for some rows only, either as once, few or many, or as a class for expanded clones.

CASTPGQGMYEQYF,TGTGCCAGTACTCCGGGACAGGGGATGTACGAGCAGTACTTC,TRBJ2-7,TRBV19,TRBD1,once
CAWSVYAGPGETQYF,TGTGCCTGGAGTGTATATGCGGGGCCTGGGGAGACCCAGTACTTC,TRBJ2-5,TRBV30,-,-
CASSLGLGGQGVIGYTF,TGTGCCAGCAGCTTGGGCCTCGGGGGACAGGGGGTAATCGGCTACACCTTC,TRBJ1-2,TRBV11-2,TRBD1,once
CASSPDRGLLEGYTF,TGTGCCAGCAGTCCCGACAGGGGGTTACTGGAAGGCTACACCTTC,TRBJ1-2,TRBV27,TRBD1,once
CASSYSGGGGNSPLHF,TGTGCCAGCAGTTACTCGGGAGGGGGTGGTAATTCACCCCTCCACTTT,TRBJ1-6,TRBV6-5,-,-
CASSAAGVGANYGYTF,TGTGCCAGCAGCGCCGCCGGGGTCGGGGCTAACTATGGCTACACCTTC,TRBJ1-2,TRBV9,-,-
CASSLGDRNNSPLHF,TGTGCCAGCAGCCTCGGGGACAGGAATAATTCACCCCTCCACTTT,TRBJ1-6,TRBV7-9,TRBD1,-
CASSLGGQINTGELFF,TGCGCCAGCAGCTTGGGGGGACAGATTAACACCGGGGAGCTGTTTTTT,TRBJ2-2,TRBV5-1,TRBD1,-
CASSQHRGSRYTF,TGTGCCAGCAGCCAACACAGGGGGTCACGCTACACCTTC,TRBJ1-2,TRBV3-1/TRBV3-2,TRBD1,-
CASSMVAGGHYNEQFF,TGTGCCAGTAGTATGGTAGCGGGGGGGCACTACAATGAGCAGTTCTTC,TRBJ2-1,TRBV19,TRBD2,-
CASSQDPSGGAHETQYF,TGTGCCAGCAGCCAGGACCCTAGCGGGGGGGCCCATGAGACCCAGTACTTC,TRBJ2-5,TRBV7-3,TRBD2,-
CASSERGDTEAFF,TGTGCCAGCAGTGAGCGGGGGGACACTGAAGCTTTCTTT,TRBJ1-1,TRBV25-1,-,-
CASSTTAGRLYNQPQHF,TGTGCCAGTAGTACCACGGCAGGGAGGCTCTACAATCAGCCCCAGCATTTT,TRBJ1-5,TRBV19,-,-
CASSPEQGYTF,TGTGCCAGCAGTCCAGAACAAGGCTACACCTTC,TRBJ1-2,TRBV6-5,-,once
CASSTRVPEAFF,TGTGCCAGCAGTACCAGGGTACCTGAAGCTTTCTTT,TRBJ1-1,TRBV12-3/TRBV12-4,-,-
CASSFGRRGRTDTQYF,TGTGCCAGCAGCTTTGGTAGGCGGGGGCGCACAGATACGCAGTATTTT,TRBJ2-3,TRBV11-2,-,-
CASSSSGQGTGYTF,TGTGCCAGCAGCTCCTCCGGACAGGGAACTGGCTACACCTTC,TRBJ1-2,TRBV7-9,TRBD1,-
CASSLTGGQPQHF,TGCGCCAGCAGCCTGACAGGGGGTCAGCCCCAGCATTTT,TRBJ1-5,TRBV5-1,TRBD1,-
CSARQGAGTEAFF,TGCAGCGCCAGACAGGGGGCGGGCACTGAAGCTTTCTTT,TRBJ1-1,TRBV29-1,TRBD1,-
CASSSQGALSDTQYF,TGTGCCAGCAGCTCACAGGGGGCGCTTTCAGATACGCAGTATTTT,TRBJ2-3,TRBV7-9,TRBD1,-
CAWIEGANYGYTF,TGTGCCTGGATCGAGGGGGCGAACTATGGCTACACCTTC,TRBJ1-2,TRBV30,TRBD1,-
CASSRQGDTGELFF,TGTGCCAGCAGCCGACAGGGTGACACCGGGGAGCTGTTTTTT,TRBJ2-2,TRBV6-5,TRBD1,-
CASMGGYEQYF,TGTGCCAGCATGGGGGGGTACGAGCAGTACTTC,TRBJ2-7,TRBV2,TRBD2,-
CASSEDGASNQPQHF,TGTGCCAGCAGTGAAGATGGGGCTAGCAATCAGCCCCAGCATTTT,TRBJ1-5,TRBV2,-,-